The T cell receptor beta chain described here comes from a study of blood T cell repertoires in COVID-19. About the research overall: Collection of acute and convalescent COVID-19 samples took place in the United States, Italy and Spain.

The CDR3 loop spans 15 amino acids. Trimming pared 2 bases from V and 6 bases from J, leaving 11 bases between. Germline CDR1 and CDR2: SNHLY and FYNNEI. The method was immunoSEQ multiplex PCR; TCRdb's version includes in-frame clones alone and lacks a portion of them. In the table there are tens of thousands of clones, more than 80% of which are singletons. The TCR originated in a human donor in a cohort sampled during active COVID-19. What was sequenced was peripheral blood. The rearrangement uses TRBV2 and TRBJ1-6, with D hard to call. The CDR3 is CASSERRPFNSPLHF. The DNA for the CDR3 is TGTGCCAGCAGTGAAAGGAGACCTTTTAATTCACCCCTCCACTTT.